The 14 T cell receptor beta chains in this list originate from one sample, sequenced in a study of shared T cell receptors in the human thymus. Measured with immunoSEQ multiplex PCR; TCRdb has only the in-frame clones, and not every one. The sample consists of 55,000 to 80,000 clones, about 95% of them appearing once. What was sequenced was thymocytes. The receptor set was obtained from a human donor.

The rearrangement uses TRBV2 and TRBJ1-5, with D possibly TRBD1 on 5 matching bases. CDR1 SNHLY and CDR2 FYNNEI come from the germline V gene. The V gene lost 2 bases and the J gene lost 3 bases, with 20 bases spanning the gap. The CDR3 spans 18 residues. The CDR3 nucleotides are TGTGCCAGCAGTGAAACACTCCCCCTCCCTGGGACCAATCAGCCCCAGCATTTT. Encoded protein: CASSETLPLPGTNQPQHF.

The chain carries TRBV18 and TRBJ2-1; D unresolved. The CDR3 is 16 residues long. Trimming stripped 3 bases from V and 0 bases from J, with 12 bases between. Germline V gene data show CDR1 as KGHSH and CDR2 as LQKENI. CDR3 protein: CASSPIRLHSYNEQFF. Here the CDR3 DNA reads TGTGCCAGCTCACCGATTCGACTTCACTCCTACAATGAGCAGTTCTTC.

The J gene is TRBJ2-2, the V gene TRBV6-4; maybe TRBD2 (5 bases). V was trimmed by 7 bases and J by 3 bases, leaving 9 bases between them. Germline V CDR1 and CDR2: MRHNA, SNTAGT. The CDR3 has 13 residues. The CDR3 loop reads CASKADYTGELFF. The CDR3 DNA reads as TGTGCCAGCAAAGCGGACTACACCGGGGAGCTGTTTTTT.

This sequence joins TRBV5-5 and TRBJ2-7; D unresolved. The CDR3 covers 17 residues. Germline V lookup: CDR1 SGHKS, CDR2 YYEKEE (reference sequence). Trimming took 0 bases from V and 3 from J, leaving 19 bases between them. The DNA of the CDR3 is TGTGCCAGCAGCTTGGGGCCCTTCATTGGGCCATACTACGAGCAGTACTTC. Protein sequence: CASSLGPFIGPYYEQYF.

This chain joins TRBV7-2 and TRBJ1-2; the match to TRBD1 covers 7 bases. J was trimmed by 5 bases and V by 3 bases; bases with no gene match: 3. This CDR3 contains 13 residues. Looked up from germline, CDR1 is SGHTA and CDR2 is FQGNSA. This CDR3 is CASSFQGVYGYTF. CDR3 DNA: TGTGCCAGCAGCTTCCAGGGGGTATATGGCTACACCTTC.

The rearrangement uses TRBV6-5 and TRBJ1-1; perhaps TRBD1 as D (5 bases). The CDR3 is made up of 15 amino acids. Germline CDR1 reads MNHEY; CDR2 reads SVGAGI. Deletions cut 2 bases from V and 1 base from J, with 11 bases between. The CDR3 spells CASSYRGFGNTEAFF. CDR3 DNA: TGTGCCAGCAGTTACAGGGGCTTCGGGAACACTGAAGCTTTCTTT.

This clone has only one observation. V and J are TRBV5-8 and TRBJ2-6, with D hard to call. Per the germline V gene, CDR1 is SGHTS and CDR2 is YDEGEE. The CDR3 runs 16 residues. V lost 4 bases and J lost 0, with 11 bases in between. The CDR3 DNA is TGTGCCAGCAGCCTACCCCGCAGCTCTGGGGCCAACGTCCTGACTTTC. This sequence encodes CASSLPRSSGANVLTF.

The CDR3 sequence is CASRGGLLVNNEQFF. Written as DNA, the CDR3 is TGTGCCAGCAGGGGGGGGCTGTTAGTAAACAATGAGCAGTTCTTC. This rearrangement joins TRBV6-1 to TRBJ2-1; weak D call: TRBD2 (7 bases). This CDR3 comprises 15 residues. The V gene lost 6 bases and the J gene lost 5 bases, with 17 bases spanning the gap. From germline, CDR1 is MNHNS and CDR2 SASEGT.

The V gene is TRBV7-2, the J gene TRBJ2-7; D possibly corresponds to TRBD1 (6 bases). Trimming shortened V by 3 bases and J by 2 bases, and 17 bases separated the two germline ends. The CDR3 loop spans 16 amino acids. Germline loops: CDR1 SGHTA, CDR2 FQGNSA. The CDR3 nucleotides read TGTGCCAGCAGCTTGGCAGTCGGACAGTTTACCTACGAGCAGTACTTC. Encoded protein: CASSLAVGQFTYEQYF.

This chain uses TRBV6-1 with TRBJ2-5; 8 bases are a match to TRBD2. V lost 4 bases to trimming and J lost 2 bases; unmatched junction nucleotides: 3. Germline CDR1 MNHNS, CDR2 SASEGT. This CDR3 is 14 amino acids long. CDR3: CASSVAGRQETQYF. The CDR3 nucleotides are TGTGCCAGCAGTGTAGCGGGAAGACAAGAGACCCAGTACTTC.

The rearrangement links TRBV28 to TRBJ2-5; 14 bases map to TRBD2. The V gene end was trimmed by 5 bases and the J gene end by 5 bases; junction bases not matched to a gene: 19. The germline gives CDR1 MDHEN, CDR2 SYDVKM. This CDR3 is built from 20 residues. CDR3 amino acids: CASSRLPRLAGGPWLETQYF. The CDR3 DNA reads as TGTGCCAGCAGTCGCCTACCTCGACTAGCGGGGGGGCCCTGGCTCGAGACCCAGTACTTC.

CDR3 in amino acids: CASSPGDSWNEQFF. In DNA, the CDR3 is TGTGCCAGCAGCCCCGGAGATTCATGGAATGAGCAGTTCTTC. The chain combines TRBV7-2 with TRBJ2-1; D gene uncertain. CDR1 is SGHTA and CDR2 is FQGNSA in the germline V gene. The CDR3 runs to 14 residues. Deletions cut 5 bases from V and 7 bases from J, with 15 bases between.

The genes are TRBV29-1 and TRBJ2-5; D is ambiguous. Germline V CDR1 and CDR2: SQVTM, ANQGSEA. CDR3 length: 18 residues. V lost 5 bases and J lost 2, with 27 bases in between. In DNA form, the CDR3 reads TGCAGCGTTACTCACCACCCTGGTCAGTACACACCACAAGAGACCCAGTACTTC. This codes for CSVTHHPGQYTPQETQYF.

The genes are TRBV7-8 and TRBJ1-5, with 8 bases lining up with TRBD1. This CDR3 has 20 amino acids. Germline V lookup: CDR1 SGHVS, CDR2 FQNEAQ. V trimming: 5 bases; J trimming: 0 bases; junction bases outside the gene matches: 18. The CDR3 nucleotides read TGTGCCAGCAGCAAGCGGACAGGGCCCGACTTTCTTTATAGCAATCAGCCCCAGCATTTT. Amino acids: CASSKRTGPDFLYSNQPQHF.